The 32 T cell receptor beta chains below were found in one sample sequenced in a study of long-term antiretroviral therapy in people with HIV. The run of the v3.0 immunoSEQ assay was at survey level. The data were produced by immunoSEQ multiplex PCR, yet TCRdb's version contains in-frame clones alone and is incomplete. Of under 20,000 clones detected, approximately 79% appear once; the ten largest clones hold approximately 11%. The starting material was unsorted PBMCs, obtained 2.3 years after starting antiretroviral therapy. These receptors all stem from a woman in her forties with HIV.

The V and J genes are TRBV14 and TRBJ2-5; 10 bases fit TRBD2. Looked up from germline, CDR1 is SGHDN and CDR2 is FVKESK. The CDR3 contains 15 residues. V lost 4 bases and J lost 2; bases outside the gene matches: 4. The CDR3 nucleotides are TGTGCCAGCAGCCTAGGACTAGCGGTTCAAGAGACCCAGTACTTC. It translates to CASSLGLAVQETQYF.

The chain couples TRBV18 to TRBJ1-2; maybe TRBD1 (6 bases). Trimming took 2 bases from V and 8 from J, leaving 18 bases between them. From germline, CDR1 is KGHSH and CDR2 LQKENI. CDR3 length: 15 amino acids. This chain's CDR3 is CASSPVLERGYGYTF. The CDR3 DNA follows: TGTGCCAGCTCACCAGTCTTAGAAAGGGGGTACGGCTACACCTTC.

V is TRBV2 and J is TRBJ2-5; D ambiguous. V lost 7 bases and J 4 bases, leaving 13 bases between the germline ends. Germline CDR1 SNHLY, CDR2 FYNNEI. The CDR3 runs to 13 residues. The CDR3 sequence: CASNPRGTETQYF. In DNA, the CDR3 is TGTGCCAGCAACCCCCGTGGTACAGAGACCCAGTACTTC.

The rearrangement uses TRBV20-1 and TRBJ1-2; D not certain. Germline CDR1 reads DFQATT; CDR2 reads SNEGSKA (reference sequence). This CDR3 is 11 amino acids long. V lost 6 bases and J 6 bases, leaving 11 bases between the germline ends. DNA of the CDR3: TGCAGTGCCCTGTCTTGGGATGGCTACACCTTC. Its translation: CSALSWDGYTF.

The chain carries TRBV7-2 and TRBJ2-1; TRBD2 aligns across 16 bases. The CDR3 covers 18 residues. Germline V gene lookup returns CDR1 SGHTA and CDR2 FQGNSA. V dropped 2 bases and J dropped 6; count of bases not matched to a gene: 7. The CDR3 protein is CASSLSPGTSGRGNEQFF. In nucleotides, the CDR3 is TGTGCCAGCAGCTTATCCCCCGGGACTAGCGGGAGGGGCAATGAGCAGTTCTTC.

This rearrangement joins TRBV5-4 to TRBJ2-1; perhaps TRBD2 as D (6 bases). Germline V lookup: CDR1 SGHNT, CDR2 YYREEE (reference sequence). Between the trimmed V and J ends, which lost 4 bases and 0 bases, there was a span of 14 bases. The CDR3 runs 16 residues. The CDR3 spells CASSASGGFSYNEQFF. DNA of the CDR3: TGTGCCAGCAGCGCCAGTGGGGGGTTCTCCTACAATGAGCAGTTCTTC.

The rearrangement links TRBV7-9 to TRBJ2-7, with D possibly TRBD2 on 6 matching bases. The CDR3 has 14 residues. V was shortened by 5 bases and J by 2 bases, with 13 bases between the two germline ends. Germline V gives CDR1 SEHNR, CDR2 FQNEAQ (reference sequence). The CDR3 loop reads CASSPRAGPYEQYF. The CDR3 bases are TGTGCCAGCAGCCCTCGAGCGGGCCCCTACGAGCAGTACTTC. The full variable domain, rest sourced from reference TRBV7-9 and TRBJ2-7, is DTGVSQNPRHKITKRGQNVTFRCDPISEHNRLYWYRQTLGQGPEFLTYFQNEAQLEKSRLLSDRFSAERPKGSFSTLEIQRTEQGDSAMYLCASSPRAGPYEQYFGPGTRLTVT.

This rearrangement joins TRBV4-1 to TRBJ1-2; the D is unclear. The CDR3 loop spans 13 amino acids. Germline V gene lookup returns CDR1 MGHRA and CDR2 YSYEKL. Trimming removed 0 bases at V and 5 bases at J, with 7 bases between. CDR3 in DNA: TGCGCCAGCAGCCAAGATCAAGGGTATGGCTACACCTTC. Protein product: CASSQDQGYGYTF.

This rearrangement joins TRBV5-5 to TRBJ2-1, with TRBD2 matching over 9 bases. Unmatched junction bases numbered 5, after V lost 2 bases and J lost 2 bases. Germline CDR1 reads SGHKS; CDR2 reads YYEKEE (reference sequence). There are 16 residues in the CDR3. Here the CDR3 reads CASSFRTSEPYNEQFF. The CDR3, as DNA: TGTGCCAGCAGCTTCCGGACTAGCGAACCCTACAATGAGCAGTTCTTC. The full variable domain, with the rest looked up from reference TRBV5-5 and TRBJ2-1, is DAGVTQSPTHLIKTRGQQVTLRCSPISGHKSVSWYQQVLGQGPQFIFQYYEKEERGRGNFPDRFSARQFPNYSSELNVNALLLGDSALYLCASSFRTSEPYNEQFFGPGTRLTVL.

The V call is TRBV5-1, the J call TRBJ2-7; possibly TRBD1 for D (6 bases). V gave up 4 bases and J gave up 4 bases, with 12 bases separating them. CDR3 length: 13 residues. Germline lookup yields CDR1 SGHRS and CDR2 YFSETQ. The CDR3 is CASSIGQKYEQYF. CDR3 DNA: TGCGCCAGCAGCATCGGACAGAAGTACGAGCAGTACTTC.

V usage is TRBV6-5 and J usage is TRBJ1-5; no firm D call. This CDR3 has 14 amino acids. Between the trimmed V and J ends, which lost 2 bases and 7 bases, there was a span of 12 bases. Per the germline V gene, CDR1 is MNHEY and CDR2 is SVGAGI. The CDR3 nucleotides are TGTGCCAGCAGTTACGAGGAGGGAACGCAGCCCCAGCATTTT. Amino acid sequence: CASSYEEGTQPQHF.

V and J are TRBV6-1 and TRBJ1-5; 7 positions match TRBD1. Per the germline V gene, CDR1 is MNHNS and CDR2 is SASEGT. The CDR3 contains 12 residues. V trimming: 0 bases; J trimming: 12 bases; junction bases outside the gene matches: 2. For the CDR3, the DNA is TGTGCCAGCAGTGAAGCCGGGACAGTCCAGCATTTT. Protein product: CASSEAGTVQHF.

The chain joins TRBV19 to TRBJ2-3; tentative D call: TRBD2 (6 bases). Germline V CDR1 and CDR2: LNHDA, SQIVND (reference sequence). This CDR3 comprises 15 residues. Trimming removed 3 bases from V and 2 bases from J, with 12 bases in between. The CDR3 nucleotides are TGTGCCAGTAGTATTGGCGGGGTAACCACAGATACGCAGTATTTT. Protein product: CASSIGGVTTDTQYF.

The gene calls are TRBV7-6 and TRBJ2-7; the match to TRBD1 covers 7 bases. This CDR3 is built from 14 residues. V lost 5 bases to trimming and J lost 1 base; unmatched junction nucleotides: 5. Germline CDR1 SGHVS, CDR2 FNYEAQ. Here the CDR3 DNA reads TGTGCCAGCAGCCTCAGGGGACAGTCCTACGAGCAGTACTTC. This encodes CASSLRGQSYEQYF.

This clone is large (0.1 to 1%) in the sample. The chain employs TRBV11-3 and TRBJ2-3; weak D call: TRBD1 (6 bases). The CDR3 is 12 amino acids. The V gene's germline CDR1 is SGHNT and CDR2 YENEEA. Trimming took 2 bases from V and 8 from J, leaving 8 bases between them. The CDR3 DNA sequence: TGTGCCAGCAGCTTACAAGGGGGTACGCAGTATTTT. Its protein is CASSLQGGTQYF.

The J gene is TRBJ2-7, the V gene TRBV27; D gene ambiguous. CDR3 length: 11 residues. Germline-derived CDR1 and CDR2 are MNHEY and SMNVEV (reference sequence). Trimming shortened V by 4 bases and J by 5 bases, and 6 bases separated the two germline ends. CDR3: CASSYSHEQYF. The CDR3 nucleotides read TGTGCCAGCAGTTATAGCCACGAGCAGTACTTC.

The CDR3 reads CASSSPGYHTEAFF. CDR3 bases: TGTGCCAGCAGCTCCCCGGGGTATCACACTGAAGCTTTCTTT. The chain uses TRBV11-3 and TRBJ1-1; D call uncertain. Germline V gene lookup returns CDR1 SGHNT and CDR2 YENEEA. This CDR3 is 14 amino acids long. V was cut by 4 bases and J by 3 bases, with 12 bases left in between. Using reference TRBV11-3 and TRBJ1-1 for the parts outside the CDR3, the full variable domain is EAGVVQSPRYKIIEKKQPVAFWCNPISGHNTLYWYLQNLGQGPELLIRYENEEAVDDSQLPKDRFSAERLKGVDSTLKIQPAELGDSAVYLCASSSPGYHTEAFFGQGTRLTVV.

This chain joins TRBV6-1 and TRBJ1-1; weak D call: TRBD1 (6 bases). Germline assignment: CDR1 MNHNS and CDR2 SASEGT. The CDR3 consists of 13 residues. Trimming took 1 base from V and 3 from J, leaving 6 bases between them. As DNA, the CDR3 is TGTGCCAGCAGTGAAGGGGGGCACACTGAAGCTTTCTTT. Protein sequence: CASSEGGHTEAFF.

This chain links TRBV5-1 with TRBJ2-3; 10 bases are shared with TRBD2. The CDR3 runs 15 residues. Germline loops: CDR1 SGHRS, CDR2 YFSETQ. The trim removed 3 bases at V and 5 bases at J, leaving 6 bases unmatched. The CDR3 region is CASSSAGGPGDTQYF. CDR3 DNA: TGCGCCAGCAGCTCAGCGGGGGGGCCTGGAGATACGCAGTATTTT.

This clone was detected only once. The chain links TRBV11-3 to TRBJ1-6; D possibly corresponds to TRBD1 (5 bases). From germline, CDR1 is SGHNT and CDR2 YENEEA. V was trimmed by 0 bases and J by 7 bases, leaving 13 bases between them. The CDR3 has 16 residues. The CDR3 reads CASSLDSWDGNSPLHF. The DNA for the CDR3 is TGTGCCAGCAGCTTAGATAGTTGGGACGGAAATTCACCCCTCCACTTT.

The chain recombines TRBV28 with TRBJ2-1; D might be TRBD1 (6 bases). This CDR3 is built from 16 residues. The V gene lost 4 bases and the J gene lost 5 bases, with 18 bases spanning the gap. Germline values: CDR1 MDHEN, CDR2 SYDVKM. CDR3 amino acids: CASSSLPLTGDNEQFF. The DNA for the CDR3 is TGTGCCAGCAGTTCCCTGCCCCTGACAGGAGACAATGAGCAGTTCTTC.

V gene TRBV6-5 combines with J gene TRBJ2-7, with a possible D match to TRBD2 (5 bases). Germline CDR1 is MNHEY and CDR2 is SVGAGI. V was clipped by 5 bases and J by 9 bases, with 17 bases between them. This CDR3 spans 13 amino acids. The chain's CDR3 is CASSSTGVLRQYF. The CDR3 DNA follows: TGTGCCAGCAGTAGCACCGGGGTACTGAGGCAGTACTTC.

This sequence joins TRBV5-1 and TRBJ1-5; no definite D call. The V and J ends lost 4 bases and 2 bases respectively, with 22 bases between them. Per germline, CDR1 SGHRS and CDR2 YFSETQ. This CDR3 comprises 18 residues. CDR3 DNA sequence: TGCGCCAGCAGCCCGGACGGCCTTAATGGTTTAGGCAATCAGCCCCAGCATTTT. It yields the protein CASSPDGLNGLGNQPQHF.

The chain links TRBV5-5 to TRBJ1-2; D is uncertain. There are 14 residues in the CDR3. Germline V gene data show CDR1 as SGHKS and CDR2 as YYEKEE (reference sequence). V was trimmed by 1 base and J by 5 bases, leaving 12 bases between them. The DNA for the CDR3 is TGTGCCAGCAGCTTGAGTCAGGCCCAGTATGGCTACACCTTC. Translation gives CASSLSQAQYGYTF.

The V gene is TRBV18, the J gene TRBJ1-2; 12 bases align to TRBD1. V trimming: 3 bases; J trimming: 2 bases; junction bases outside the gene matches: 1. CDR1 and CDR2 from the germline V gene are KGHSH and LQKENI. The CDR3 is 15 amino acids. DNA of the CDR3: TGTGCCAGCTCACCGGGGACAGGGGGCAACTATGGCTACACCTTC. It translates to CASSPGTGGNYGYTF.

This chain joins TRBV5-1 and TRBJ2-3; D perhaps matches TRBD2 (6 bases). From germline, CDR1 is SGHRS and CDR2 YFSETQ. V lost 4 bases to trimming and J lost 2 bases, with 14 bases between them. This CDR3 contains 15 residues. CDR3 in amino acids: CASSHGTSDTDTQYF. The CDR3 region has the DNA TGCGCCAGCAGCCATGGGACTTCCGACACAGATACGCAGTATTTT.

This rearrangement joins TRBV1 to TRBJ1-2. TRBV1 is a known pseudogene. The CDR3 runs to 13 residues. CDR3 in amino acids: CTSSQSDPPRYTF. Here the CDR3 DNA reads TGCACCAGCAGCCAATCGGACCCGCCCCGCTACACCTTC.

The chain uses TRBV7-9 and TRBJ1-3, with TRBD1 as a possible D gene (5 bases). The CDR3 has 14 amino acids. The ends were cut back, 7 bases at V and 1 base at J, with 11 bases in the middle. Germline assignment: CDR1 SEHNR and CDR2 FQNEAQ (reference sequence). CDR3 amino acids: CASNIGGSGNTIYF. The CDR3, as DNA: TGTGCCAGCAATATCGGGGGATCTGGAAACACCATATATTTT.

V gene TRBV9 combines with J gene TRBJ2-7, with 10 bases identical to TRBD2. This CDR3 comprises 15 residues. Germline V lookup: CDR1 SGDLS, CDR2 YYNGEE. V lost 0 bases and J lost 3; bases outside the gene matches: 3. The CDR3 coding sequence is TGTGCCAGCAGCGTAGCAGGGACTAGCGACTACGAGCAGTACTTC. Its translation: CASSVAGTSDYEQYF.

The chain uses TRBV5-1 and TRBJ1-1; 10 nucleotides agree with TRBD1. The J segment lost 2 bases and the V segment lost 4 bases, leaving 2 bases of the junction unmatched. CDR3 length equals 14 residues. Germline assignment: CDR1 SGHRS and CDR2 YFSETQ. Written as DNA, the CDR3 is TGCGCCAGCAGCCGACAGGGGGCTAACACTGAAGCTTTCTTT. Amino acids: CASSRQGANTEAFF. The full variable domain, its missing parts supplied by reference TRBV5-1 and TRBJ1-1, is KAGVTQTPRYLIKTRGQQVTLSCSPISGHRSVSWYQQTPGQGLQFLFEYFSETQRNKGNFPGRFSGRQFSNSRSEMNVSTLELGDSALYLCASSRQGANTEAFFGQGTRLTVV.

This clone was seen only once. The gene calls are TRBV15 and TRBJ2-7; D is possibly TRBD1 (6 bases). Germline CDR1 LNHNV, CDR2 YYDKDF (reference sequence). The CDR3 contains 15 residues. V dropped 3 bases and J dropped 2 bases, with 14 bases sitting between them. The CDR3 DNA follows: TGTGCCACCAGCAGCTCTAGGACAGCTACCTACGAGCAGTACTTC. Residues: CATSSSRTATYEQYF.

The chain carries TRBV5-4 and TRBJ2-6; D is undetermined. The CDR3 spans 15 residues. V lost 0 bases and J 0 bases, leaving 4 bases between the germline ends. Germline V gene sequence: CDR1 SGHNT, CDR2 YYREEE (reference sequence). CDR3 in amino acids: CASSLGPSGANVLTF. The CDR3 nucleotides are TGTGCCAGCAGCTTGGGGCCCTCTGGGGCCAACGTCCTGACTTTC.